This TCR beta chain was profiled in a study of cytomegalovirus exposure and HLA in healthy donors. Overall study: Some 85 million unique TCRs from HLA-typed donors were held in an early data release.

The PCR made use of 60 Vbeta and 13 Jbeta primers. Method: immunoSEQ multiplex PCR; TCRdb's copy keeps in-frame clones and lacks some. The sample contains around 190,000 clones, around 73% of which appear only once. Findings and caveats of the study: Several V segments, TRBV6-2 and TRBV6-3 among them, could not be told apart and were dropped. A later analysis showed that HLA-associated TCR beta chains had undergone more clonal expansion than equally common others. Earlier analysis yielded a pattern in which most TCR beta V segments were productive about 87% or about 30% of the time.

Germline trimming cut 9 bases from V and 0 bases from J; bases unmatched to any gene: 2. CDR1 is MNHNS and CDR2 is SASEGT in the germline V gene. The length of the CDR3 is 14 residues. Points on this clone: Its antigen is undetermined.

This TCR came from a woman in her twenties or thirties in good health and CMV-seronegative. What was sequenced was PBMCs. The chain has TRBV6-1 and TRBJ2-2; 9 bases are shared with TRBD2. This CDR3 reads CASQRGANTGELFF. CDR3 sequence (DNA): TGTGCCAGTCAGCGGGGGGCGAACACCGGGGAGCTGTTTTTT.